Here is one T cell receptor beta chain with its context. Germline V gives CDR1 LNHDA, CDR2 SQIVND (reference sequence). The CDR3 has 15 residues. The V end lost 5 bases, the J end lost 6 bases, and 16 bases lay between the germline ends. The source of the sample is a study of blood T cell repertoires in COVID-19. Profiling relied on immunoSEQ multiplex PCR, and the TCRdb table lists in-frame clones only, not all of them. In the table there are around 230,000 clones, about 87% of which are singletons. The material sequenced was PBMCs or T cells enriched from blood (not recorded which). The source of this sequence is a woman aged 25 to 39 who had recovered from COVID-19. V usage is TRBV19 and J usage is TRBJ1-4, with D uncertain. CDR3 amino acids: CASSARPSADEKLFF. CDR3 in DNA: TGTGCCAGTAGTGCCCGTCCCTCGGCGGATGAAAAACTGTTTTTT. The full variable domain, completed using reference TRBV19 and TRBJ1-4, is DGGITQSPKYLFRKEGQNVTLSCEQNLNHDAMYWYRQDPGQGLRLIYYSQIVNDFQKGDIAEGYSVSREKKESFPLTVTSAQKNPTAFYLCASSARPSADEKLFFGSGTQLSVL.